Detailed here is one T cell receptor beta chain. The data derive from a study of molecular identifiers for immune sequencing clone quantification. In TCRdb, the PCR reads were re-called with MiXCR into one record per CDR3 protein. This sample has approximately 550,000 distinct CDR3 sequences, with roughly a fifth found just once. This CDR3 comprises 15 residues. V was clipped by 7 bases and J by 6 bases, with 18 bases between them. Germline V CDR1 and CDR2: MGHDK, SYGVNS. The source material was naive CD8+ T cells from blood, with Jurkat cell RNA spiked in. The subset denotes: FACS-sorted CD8+CD4-CCR7+CD45RA+ naive T cells. This sequence joins TRBV25-1 and TRBJ2-2; the D call may be TRBD1 or TRBD2 (6 bases each). The clonotype comes from a human donor in good health. Some libraries in this study had Jurkat cell RNA spiked in. CDR3 sequence (DNA): TGTGCCAGCAAGGAGTTTGGAGGGGGGTCCGGGGAGCTGTTTTTT. Residues: CASKEFGGGSGELFF.